Listed below are T cell receptor beta chains from one sample, sequenced in a study of blood T cell repertoires in COVID-19. Assay: immunoSEQ multiplex PCR; the TCRdb copy retains only in-frame clones and omits some. This table has some 100,000 clones, around nine tenths appearing once. Material: peripheral blood. These TCRs come from a woman in her 70s with acute or convalescent COVID-19. CDR3s include the opening cysteine and the closing phenylalanine or tryptophan. D genes are given only for firm matches.

J gene,D gene,V gene,CDR3 DNA,CDR3 protein
TRBJ2-1,TRBD2,TRBV24-1,TGTGCCACGCGGCCCACTAGCGGTTCCTACAATGAGCAGTTCTTC,CATRPTSGSYNEQFF
TRBJ2-5,TRBD1,TRBV24-1,TGTGCCACCAGTCAAGGGGGACAGGGGAAAGAGACCCAGTACTTC,CATSQGGQGKETQYF
TRBJ1-1,TRBD1,TRBV4-1,TGCGCCAGCAGCCGAGAAGCGCAGGGGGTGAAAAGGGGTGAAGCTTTCTTT,CASSREAQGVKRGEAFF
TRBJ1-1,TRBD1,TRBV28,TGTGCCAGCAGTAGTACCGGGACAGCGAACACTGAAGCTTTCTTT,CASSSTGTANTEAFF
TRBJ2-1,TRBD2,TRBV6-1,TGTGCCAGCAGTGAACAAGGACTAGCGGGGTTTCGTGAGCAGTTCTTC,CASSEQGLAGFREQFF
TRBJ2-1,TRBD2,TRBV24-1,TGTGCCACCAGTGATCCCGCGGGAGGGGGCGGAGGCAATGAGCAGTTCTTC,CATSDPAGGGGGNEQFF
TRBJ2-7,TRBD1,TRBV5-1,TGCGCCAGCAGCGGACAGGCGTCCGACGAGCAGTACTTC,CASSGQASDEQYF
TRBJ1-3,NA,TRBV5-1,TGCGCCAGCAGCTTGGGAAGAGGTGGAAACACCATATATTTT,CASSLGRGGNTIYF
TRBJ1-1,NA,TRBV19,TGTGCCAGTAGTATATTAGCGAACACTGAAGCTTTCTTT,CASSILANTEAFF
TRBJ1-4,NA,TRBV27,TGTGCCAGCAGTTTGGGCCCAGGGAAGGGTAATGAAAAACTGTTTTTT,CASSLGPGKGNEKLFF
TRBJ2-7,NA,TRBV6-5,TGTGCCAGCAGTTACTCGAGGCAGTTCTACGAGCAGTACTTC,CASSYSRQFYEQYF
TRBJ1-1,NA,TRBV5-1,TGCGCCAGCAGCTTGGTCGGCACTGAAGCTTTCTTT,CASSLVGTEAFF
TRBJ1-5,NA,TRBV7-2,TGTGCCAGCAGCTTGGAGGAGGGCGGGTCCCAGCATTTT,CASSLEEGGSQHF
TRBJ2-1,NA,TRBV5-1,TGCGCCAGCAGCTTGGAAGGACAGCCGACCTACAATGAGCAGTTCTTC,CASSLEGQPTYNEQFF
TRBJ1-4,NA,TRBV18,TGTGCCAGCTCACCGACGGGTGGAGGCGATGAAAAACTGTTTTTT,CASSPTGGGDEKLFF